The rows below give T cell receptor beta chains drawn from one sample of a study of CD8 T cells in ankylosing spondylitis. MiXCR, run by TCRdb on the 5' RACE reads, gives a single entry per CDR3 protein. The profile shows under 950,000 distinct CDR3 sequences, about 20% of them singletons. Sequenced: blood, either unsorted or a sorted T cell fraction (not recorded which). The receptors originated from a male donor with ankylosing spondylitis. The CDR3 runs from the conserved cysteine through the conserved F or W. Each record gives: CDR3 protein, J gene, V gene.

CDR3 protein: CASSIGTGVNQETQYF; J gene: TRBJ2-5; V gene: TRBV11-3
CDR3 protein: CSAMDRVAYNEQFF; J gene: TRBJ2-1; V gene: TRBV20-1
CDR3 protein: CSARGRANYGYTF; J gene: TRBJ1-2; V gene: TRBV20-1
CDR3 protein: CASSPWDRGLDEQYF; J gene: TRBJ2-7; V gene: TRBV11-1
CDR3 protein: CASSLAFLDGYSYEQYF; J gene: TRBJ2-7; V gene: TRBV7-2
CDR3 protein: CACSLTSGDNEQFF; J gene: TRBJ2-1; V gene: TRBV7-3
CDR3 protein: CASTNPTGELFF; J gene: TRBJ2-2; V gene: TRBV7-9
CDR3 protein: CSATGPDYGYTF; J gene: TRBJ1-2; V gene: TRBV29-1
CDR3 protein: CASSPDRGSIQYF; J gene: TRBJ2-4; V gene: TRBV12-3/TRBV12-4
CDR3 protein: CASSLSNRDYSYEQYF; J gene: TRBJ2-7; V gene: TRBV5-6
CDR3 protein: CASSPGLGDQETQYF; J gene: TRBJ2-5; V gene: TRBV3-1
CDR3 protein: CSARALPNGIYGYTF; J gene: TRBJ1-2; V gene: TRBV20-1
CDR3 protein: CSVRAAGAGTEAFF; J gene: TRBJ1-1; V gene: TRBV29-1
CDR3 protein: CASSFFPYTQYF; J gene: TRBJ2-3; V gene: TRBV12-3/TRBV12-4
CDR3 protein: CASSLVGDGYGYTF; J gene: TRBJ1-2; V gene: TRBV27
CDR3 protein: CASSPNITPDTEAFF; J gene: TRBJ1-1; V gene: TRBV27
CDR3 protein: CASSFLPTETQYF; J gene: TRBJ2-5; V gene: TRBV11-1
CDR3 protein: CASRSGYGYTF; J gene: TRBJ1-2; V gene: TRBV28
CDR3 protein: CASSETGGRGGAFF; J gene: TRBJ1-1; V gene: TRBV2
CDR3 protein: CASSPIGGPYEQYF; J gene: TRBJ2-7; V gene: TRBV11-1
CDR3 protein: CASSLSDPYGYTF; J gene: TRBJ1-2; V gene: TRBV5-1
CDR3 protein: CSAPKQGLAGYNEQFF; J gene: TRBJ2-1; V gene: TRBV20-1
CDR3 protein: CATSRDPGHPTGELFF; J gene: TRBJ2-2; V gene: TRBV15
CDR3 protein: CASKRLAGDPREFF; J gene: TRBJ2-1; V gene: TRBV5-1
CDR3 protein: CASSRGGSTYNEQFF; J gene: TRBJ2-1; V gene: TRBV6-1
CDR3 protein: CAWSLPGGPYNEQFF; J gene: TRBJ2-1; V gene: TRBV30
CDR3 protein: CSVEVQAGYNEQFF; J gene: TRBJ2-1; V gene: TRBV29-1
CDR3 protein: CSVNSNQETQYF; J gene: TRBJ2-5; V gene: TRBV29-1
CDR3 protein: CASSLDRGHGEQYF; J gene: TRBJ2-7; V gene: TRBV4-1
CDR3 protein: CASSSGLAREQFF; J gene: TRBJ2-1; V gene: TRBV5-1
CDR3 protein: CASSFSSAGAYEQYF; J gene: TRBJ2-7; V gene: TRBV28
CDR3 protein: CASGYERQVVPDQPQHF; J gene: TRBJ1-5; V gene: TRBV12-5
CDR3 protein: CASSFGGNLDYGYTF; J gene: TRBJ1-2; V gene: TRBV28
CDR3 protein: CASSFLQGYTGELFF; J gene: TRBJ2-2; V gene: TRBV7-9
CDR3 protein: CSASGKHSGNTIYF; J gene: TRBJ1-3; V gene: TRBV20-1
CDR3 protein: CASSVPNEQFF; J gene: TRBJ2-1; V gene: TRBV18
CDR3 protein: CASSKGQSNTEAFF; J gene: TRBJ1-1; V gene: TRBV11-2